These 7 T cell receptor beta chains were all obtained from the same sample, sequenced in a study of CD4 T cells in relation to SARS-CoV-2 and coronaviruses. Libraries were prepared by immunoSEQ multiplex PCR; TCRdb keeps only in-frame clonotypes and omits some of them. In the table there are just under 65,000 clones, about 94% of which are singletons. CD4+ T cells from unexposed donors were obtained before the COVID-19 pandemic (2011-2018). The sequenced sample consisted of naive CD4+ T cells from PBMCs. Subset indicated: naive CD4+ T cells isolated by negative enrichment. The receptor set was obtained from a human donor in good health.

The V call is TRBV3-1 (or the pseudogene TRBV3-2), the J call TRBJ2-5; D call uncertain. Trimming took off 5 bases at V and 5 bases at J, with 9 bases between the two ends. Germline V gene lookup returns CDR1 LGHDT and CDR2 YNNKEL (reference sequence). The CDR3 runs 12 residues. The CDR3 nucleotides read TGTGCCAGCAGCTACGCCGGTGAGACCCAGTACTTC. Translated, it gives CASSYAGETQYF.

In DNA, the CDR3 is TGTGCCACCAGTGATTCGTCGGTCTCAAGGAGGGAGCCGACCTACAATGAGCAGTTCTTC. It specifies CATSDSSVSRREPTYNEQFF. The chain joins TRBV24-1 to TRBJ2-1, with D maybe TRBD2 (6 bases). Trimming cost V 2 bases and J 2 bases, with 24 bases left between them. CDR3 length equals 20 residues. The germline V gene has CDR1 KGHDR and CDR2 SFDVKD.

The chain links TRBV4-2 to TRBJ2-7; D unresolved. Germline loops: CDR1 LGHNA, CDR2 YNFKEQ. CDR3 size: 13 residues. Trimming pared 0 bases from V and 5 bases from J, leaving 8 bases between. The CDR3 is CASSQDNRNEQYF. In DNA form, the CDR3 reads TGTGCCAGCAGCCAAGATAACAGAAACGAGCAGTACTTC.

Only one count was recorded for this clone. V gene TRBV28 combines with J gene TRBJ1-5; 10 nucleotides match TRBD1. This CDR3 contains 17 residues. Trimming took 5 bases from V and 4 from J; bases not matched to a gene: 11. Germline V gene lookup returns CDR1 MDHEN and CDR2 SYDVKM. CDR3 DNA: TGTGCCAGCAGTCTTTACCCGGGACAGGGGCGAAATCAGCCCCAGCATTTT. Translated: CASSLYPGQGRNQPQHF.

The chain is built from TRBV9 and TRBJ2-5; TRBD2 might be the D (6 bases). Looked up from germline, CDR1 is SGDLS and CDR2 is YYNGEE. V lost 0 bases, J lost 5 bases, and 20 bases lay in between. The CDR3 runs 17 residues. The CDR3 sequence: CASSVALGLFPPETQYF. The CDR3 coding sequence is TGTGCCAGCAGCGTAGCGCTGGGACTCTTCCCACCGGAGACCCAGTACTTC.

A word on this clone: The junction departs from germline at one end; a sequencing error may be responsible. The chain uses TRBV3-1 (or the pseudogene TRBV3-2) and TRBJ2-1; 12 nucleotides match TRBD2. This CDR3 is 15 amino acids long. Germline V gene data show CDR1 as LGHDT and CDR2 as YNNKEL (reference sequence). CDR3 protein: CASSQVVGGLAGQIF. The CDR3 nucleotides are TGTGCCAGCAGCCAAGTGGTTGGGGGACTAGCGGGCCAAATCTTC.

The chain recombines TRBV3-1 (or the pseudogene TRBV3-2) with TRBJ1-3; D ambiguous. The CDR3 contains 13 residues. Germline values: CDR1 LGHDT, CDR2 YNNKEL (reference sequence). V dropped 4 bases and J dropped 0 bases, with 4 bases sitting between them. The CDR3 loop is CASSRDSGNTIYF. The DNA of the CDR3 is TGTGCCAGCAGCCGTGACTCTGGAAACACCATATATTTT.